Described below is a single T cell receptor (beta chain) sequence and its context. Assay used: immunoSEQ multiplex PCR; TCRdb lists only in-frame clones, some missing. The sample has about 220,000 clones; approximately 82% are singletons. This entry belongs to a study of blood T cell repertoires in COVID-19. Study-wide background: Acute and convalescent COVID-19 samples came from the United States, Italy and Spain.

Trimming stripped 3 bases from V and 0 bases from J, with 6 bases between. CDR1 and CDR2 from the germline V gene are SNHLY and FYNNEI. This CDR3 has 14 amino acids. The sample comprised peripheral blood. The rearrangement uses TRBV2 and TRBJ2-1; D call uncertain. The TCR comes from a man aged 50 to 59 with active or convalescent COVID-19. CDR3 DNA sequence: TGTGCCAGCAGTGATATAGTCTCCTACAATGAGCAGTTCTTC. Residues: CASSDIVSYNEQFF. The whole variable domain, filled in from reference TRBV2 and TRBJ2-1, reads EPEVTQTPSHQVTQMGQEVILRCVPISNHLYFYWYRQILGQKVEFLVSFYNNEISEKSEIFDDQFSVERPDGSNFTLKIRSTKLEDSAMYFCASSDIVSYNEQFFGPGTRLTVL.